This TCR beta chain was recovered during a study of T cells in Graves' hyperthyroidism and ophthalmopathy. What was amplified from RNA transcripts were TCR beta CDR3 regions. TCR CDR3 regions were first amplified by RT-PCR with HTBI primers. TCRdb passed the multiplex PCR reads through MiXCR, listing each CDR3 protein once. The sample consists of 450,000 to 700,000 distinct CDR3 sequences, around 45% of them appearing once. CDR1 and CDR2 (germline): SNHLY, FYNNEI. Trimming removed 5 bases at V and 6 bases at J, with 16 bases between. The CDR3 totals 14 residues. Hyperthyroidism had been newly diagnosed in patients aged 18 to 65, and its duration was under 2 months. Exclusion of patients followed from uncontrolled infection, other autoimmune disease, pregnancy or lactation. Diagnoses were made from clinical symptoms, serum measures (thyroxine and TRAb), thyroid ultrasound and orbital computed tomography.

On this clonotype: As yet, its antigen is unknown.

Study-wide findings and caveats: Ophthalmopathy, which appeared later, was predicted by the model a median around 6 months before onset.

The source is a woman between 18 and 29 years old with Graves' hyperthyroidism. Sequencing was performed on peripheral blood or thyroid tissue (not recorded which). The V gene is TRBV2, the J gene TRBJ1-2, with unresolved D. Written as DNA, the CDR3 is TGTGCCAGCAGTTTAGCGTTGCCAGTTGATGGCTACACCTTC. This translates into CASSLALPVDGYTF. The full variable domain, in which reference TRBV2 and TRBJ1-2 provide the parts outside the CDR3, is EPEVTQTPSHQVTQMGQEVILRCVPISNHLYFYWYRQILGQKVEFLVSFYNNEISEKSEIFDDQFSVERPDGSNFTLKIRSTKLEDSAMYFCASSLALPVDGYTFGSGTRLTVV.